This T cell receptor beta chain is from a study of graft-versus-host responses after intestinal transplantation (dated by TCRdb to about 2021). Turning to the overall study: The transplants that recipients received were multivisceral, liver-intestinal, or isolated intestinal. The cohort enrolled approximately 24 intestinal transplant recipients including one retransplant, and a few patients lacking pretransplant specimens were excluded. A peak of at least 4% donor T cells among recipient peripheral blood mononuclear cells was the definition used for donor T cell macrochimerism. Rather than going through the commercial service, samples from a few later patients were sequenced in-house on an Illumina MiSeq and processed with MiXCR. Every recipient was given anti-thymocyte globulin induction, then maintenance tacrolimus and steroids for around three years. Alloreactive clones were identified by sequencing pre-transplant mixed lymphocyte reaction products and comparing these products with unstimulated pre-transplant donor and recipient T cells. Graft-versus-host and host-versus-graft alloreactive T cell clones were tracked in the graft, circulation and bone marrow after intestinal transplantation using bulk TCR-beta CDR3 sequencing.

CDR1 and CDR2 are read off the germline V gene as SGHAT and FQNNGV. From cysteine to phenylalanine, the CDR3 is 16 amino acids long. Of the read, only the CDR3 DNA is kept; its 48 bases are in frame from base 1. Here V drops 0 bases and J drops 9 bases, and the junction holds 12 bases not matched to any gene. Study-level results and caveats: Early after transplant, peak levels of circulating GvH clones were associated with declines in HvG clones. GvH clones were found in recipient bone marrow, and some of the GvH clones appeared earlier in ileal mucosa or blood, which is consistent with an intestinal mucosal origin. The relatively low number and heterogeneity of intestinal transplant patients limited the conclusions. Patients with donor T cell macrochimerism had high GvH to HvG T cell clonal ratios in their allografts.

The time point tag for this specimen amounts to: cells obtained before transplantation from donor or recipient. Mixed lymphocyte reactions plated around 200,000 CFSE-labeled pre-transplant responders with around 200,000 irradiated violet-dye-labeled stimulators and were cultured for six to seven days. Proliferating CD3+CD4+CFSE-low and CD3+CD8+CFSE-low responder cells were FACS-sorted on a BD Influx sorter after the mixed lymphocyte reaction. The library came from the immunoSEQ multiplex PCR assay. For most patients, genomic DNA was isolated with the Qiagen DNeasy Blood and Tissue Kit and sent frozen to Adaptive Biotechnologies for TCR sequencing. High-throughput TCR-beta CDR3 sequencing of genomic DNA from most patients was performed by Adaptive Biotechnologies. For the original study's pipeline: Adaptive's ImmunoSEQ software supplied the TCR sequencing data for 18 patients, while MiXCR and VDJtools were used to process three other patients. CD4 versus CD8 sorting errors were corrected by removing sequences found in both subsets at a frequency ratio below 5:1. CDR3 nucleotide sequences shared between donor and recipient were removed because their origin could not be assigned. At least 2-fold expansion over unstimulated cells and a minimum CFSE-low frequency of 0.002% (template counts) or 0.001% (read counts) were required for clones to be classified as alloreactive. Clones were considered mappable if detected in sequenced pre-transplant spleen, lymph node, or MLR CFSE-low populations of the donor or recipient. Cumulative frequency of alloreactive clones was calculated as a percentage of all sequences weighted by copy number. What TCRdb holds here is the immuneACCESS table cut down to in-frame rearrangements. Part of the clones is not present; checked against another copy, under half of the missing clones reflect an unresolved V gene, and the others are unexplained. Clonal size and the V and J genes are those of that table, whereas D and trimming came from the DNA. In this sample the table shows roughly 7,800 clones, 31% of which occur a single time. Approximately 5.1% of the sample rests with the top ten.

A note on this clone: Per-nucleotide qualities are absent, and no much larger clonotype sits a single base away.

Rearrangement joined TRBV11-2 to TRBJ2-3, with 7 central nucleotides matching TRBD2. Sequenced material: alloreactive CD4+ T cells from a mixed lymphocyte reaction culture, taken before intestinal transplant. The label giving this sample's cell subset or site can be read as: CFSE-low proliferating T cells sorted from approximately 6-day pre-transplant mixed lymphocyte reaction (GvH or HvG direction). The TCR comes from a human patient who received an intestinal transplant. The sequenced DNA: TGTGCCAGCAGCTTAGATTGGATAGCGGGCACGCGAACGCAGTATTTT. The encoded protein is CASSLDWIAGTRTQYF.